This T cell receptor (beta chain) appears in the sequencing data of a study of patients and donors after allogeneic stem cell transplantation (dated by TCRdb to 2018 to 2020). From a lookup of the germline V gene (reference sequence), CDR1 and CDR2 are DFQATT and SNEGSKA. Trimming accounts for 3 bases at V and 6 bases at J, while the number of junction bases matched to no gene is 11. Inclusive of the bounding cysteine and phenylalanine, the CDR3 is 15 residues long. Only CDR3 DNA remains: 45 bases, in frame from the first base. The library was obtained by RT-PCR. Instrument used: NextSeq 550. TCRdb applied fastp at Q25 and MiXCR to the public reads, then kept only in-frame beta chains. CDR3 protein sequences are deduplicated, and each keeps its most common genes and DNA. The sample includes more than 850,000 distinct CDR3 sequences, with under 20% observed a single time. In total, the top ten clones hold 5% to 6.5% of the sample.

As for this clonotype: The target of this receptor is not known. Base-call qualities are not available, and no considerably larger clone is one nucleotide away.

This TCR was recovered from a human donor who was either an allogeneic HSCT recipient or a stem cell or donor lymphocyte infusion donor (not recorded which). It is not recorded whose cells these are; they may come from a transplant donor. Sequencing used blood, either unsorted or a sorted T cell fraction (not recorded which). This chain is built from TRBV20-1 and TRBJ2-1, and TRBD2 matches 7 of the central bases. DNA sequence: TGCAGTGCTAGCGGGCTAGCGGTTTACCTCAATGAGCAGTTCTTC. It encodes CSASGLAVYLNEQFF.